Listed here are 4 T cell receptor beta chains from one sample, sequenced in a study of cytomegalovirus exposure and HLA in healthy donors. Researchers ran the PCR with 60 Vbeta and 13 Jbeta primers. Sequencing was performed with immunoSEQ multiplex PCR; in TCRdb, only in-frame clones are kept and a portion is missing. The profile shows about 180,000 clones, about 80% of them singletons. Input material: PBMCs. The receptor source for this set is a man aged 35 to 55 in good health and CMV-seronegative.

The chain couples TRBV27 to TRBJ1-2; 11 nucleotides match TRBD1. The CDR3 extends over 15 amino acids. J lost 2 bases, V lost 5 bases, and 4 bases had no gene match. Germline CDR1 MNHEY, CDR2 SMNVEV (reference sequence). The CDR3 loop reads CASSGRDRGNYGYTF. The CDR3 nucleotides are TGTGCCAGCAGTGGCCGGGACAGGGGGAACTATGGCTACACCTTC.

V and J are TRBV7-3 and TRBJ2-7; 8 bases are a match to TRBD1. After removal of 2 bases from V and 3 bases from J, the junction contained 12 bases not matched to a gene. The CDR3 sequence is 17 residues long. The germline V gene has CDR1 SGHTA and CDR2 FQGTGA. Here the CDR3 DNA reads TGTGCCAGCAGCTTAGGGGCGTTTGAACAGGGGGACTACGAGCAGTACTTC. Residues: CASSLGAFEQGDYEQYF.

The rearrangement links TRBV27 to TRBJ1-2; weak D call: TRBD1 (5 bases). Germline loops: CDR1 MNHEY, CDR2 SMNVEV (reference sequence). The CDR3 covers 13 residues. V gave up 3 bases and J gave up 8 bases, with 13 bases separating them. CDR3 coding DNA: TGTGCCAGCAGTTTGGCAGGGATGAGCGGCTACACCTTC. Translation gives CASSLAGMSGYTF.

The rearrangement joins TRBV5-4 to TRBJ2-2; tentatively, D is TRBD2 (9 bases). The CDR3 runs 19 residues. Trimming took off 2 bases at V and 2 bases at J, with 22 bases between the two ends. Germline-derived CDR1 and CDR2 are SGHNT and YYREEE (reference sequence). CDR3 in DNA: TGTGCCAGCAGCTTTTTAGCGGGGGCAGGGGGCAAAAACACCGGGGAGCTGTTTTTT. Its protein is CASSFLAGAGGKNTGELFF. The full variable domain, its missing parts supplied by reference TRBV5-4 and TRBJ2-2, is ETGVTQSPTHLIKTRGQQVTLRCSSQSGHNTVSWYQQALGQGPQFIFQYYREEENGRGNFPPRFSGLQFPNYSSELNVNALELDDSALYLCASSFLAGAGGKNTGELFFGEGSRLTVL.